The present T cell receptor (beta chain) was sequenced within a study of PD-1 blockade in classical Hodgkin lymphoma. Generated by immunoSEQ multiplex PCR, the TCRdb table keeps only in-frame clones and is missing some. The data contain almost 100,000 clones, 80% to 95% of them singletons. Every patient experienced relapse after autologous stem cell transplantation, and brentuximab vedotin exposure varied. Study outcomes and limitations: According to reports, newly diagnosed patients had lower baseline TCR diversity than healthy donors, and relapsed/refractory patients had lower baseline TCR diversity still. Significantly greater TCR diversity emerged by C4D1 in CD4+ cells but not CD8+ cells.

V was pared by 5 bases and J by 6 bases, with 14 bases between. The CDR3 runs 13 residues. From germline, CDR1 is SGHKS and CDR2 YYEKEE (reference sequence). Comment on this clone: Its antigen is currently unknown.

V usage is TRBV5-5 and J usage is TRBJ1-1, with D perhaps TRBD1 (6 bases). Specimen: peripheral blood mononuclear cells (PBMCs), collected at baseline. The receptor comes from a human donor with classical Hodgkin lymphoma. CDR3 bases: TGTGCCAGCAGGCGGACAGTGAGGCCTGAAGCTTTCTTT. It yields the protein CASRRTVRPEAFF.